Each of the 31 T cell receptor beta chains below was sequenced from the same sample in a study of blood T cell repertoires in COVID-19. Here immunoSEQ multiplex PCR was the method, and the copy in TCRdb shows in-frame clones only, minus some. The table records a few hundred thousand clones, around 90% of them present only once. Sequencing was carried out using peripheral blood. These receptors were taken from a woman aged 30 to 39 with COVID-19, enrolled during active disease.

This chain links TRBV9 with TRBJ2-2; tentatively, D is TRBD2 (6 bases). The ends were cut back, 2 bases at V and 4 bases at J, with 12 bases in the middle. Germline V gene sequence: CDR1 SGDLS, CDR2 YYNGEE. The CDR3 totals 15 residues. The CDR3 sequence: CASSVTSAPTGELFF. The CDR3 nucleotides read TGTGCCAGCAGCGTGACTAGTGCCCCCACCGGGGAGCTGTTTTTT.

The chain couples TRBV7-6 to TRBJ2-1; the match to TRBD2 covers 14 bases. Germline V CDR1 and CDR2: SGHVS, FNYEAQ. The CDR3 is made up of 21 amino acids. Losses at the gene ends were 4 bases for V and 7 bases for J; bases not matched to a gene: 21. In DNA, the CDR3 is TGTGCCAGCAGCTCGTCGGGACGGGGAAGCAGGGGACTAGCGGGAGCAAATGAGCAGTTCTTC. Translating it yields CASSSSGRGSRGLAGANEQFF.

In its sample, this clone was seen once. The chain links TRBV6-5 to TRBJ1-5, with TRBD1 matching over 7 bases. Germline trimming cut 6 bases from V and 7 bases from J; bases unmatched to any gene: 9. Germline V gives CDR1 MNHEY, CDR2 SVGAGI. The CDR3 sequence is 14 residues long. The CDR3 DNA reads TGTGCCAGCAGAGGGACAGCCCAAGGGCAGCCCCAGCATTTT. It yields the protein CASRGTAQGQPQHF.

J is TRBJ1-4 and V is TRBV5-1; the D gene is possibly TRBD1 (6 bases). Germline CDR1 and CDR2: SGHRS and YFSETQ. V was shortened by 4 bases and J by 4 bases, with 14 bases between the two germline ends. This CDR3 has 15 residues. CDR3 region: CASSLQGIGNEKLFF. CDR3 bases: TGCGCCAGCAGCCTTCAGGGGATCGGTAATGAAAAACTGTTTTTT. Full variable domain (rest looked up from reference TRBV5-1 and TRBJ1-4): KAGVTQTPRYLIKTRGQQVTLSCSPISGHRSVSWYQQTPGQGLQFLFEYFSETQRNKGNFPGRFSGRQFSNSRSEMNVSTLELGDSALYLCASSLQGIGNEKLFFGSGTQLSVL.

The V call is TRBV19, the J call TRBJ2-7, with D unclear. Trimming pared 6 bases from V and 2 bases from J, leaving 14 bases between. The germline gives CDR1 LNHDA, CDR2 SQIVND (reference sequence). CDR3 length equals 14 residues. CDR3 region: CASSPIDNAYEQYF. For the CDR3, the DNA is TGTGCCAGTAGCCCCATCGACAACGCCTACGAGCAGTACTTC.

J is TRBJ2-2 and V is TRBV19; the match to TRBD1 covers 8 bases. V lost 5 bases, J lost 3 bases, and 5 bases stayed unmatched. This CDR3 is 15 amino acids long. The V gene's germline CDR1 is LNHDA and CDR2 SQIVND (reference sequence). The CDR3 nucleotides read TGTGCCAGTAGTCTCAGGGGGCCGGACACCGGGGAGCTGTTTTTT. The encoded protein is CASSLRGPDTGELFF.

The rearrangement links TRBV12-3 or TRBV12-4 to TRBJ2-1; 9 nucleotides align to TRBD1. Germline trimming cut 6 bases from V and 14 bases from J; bases unmatched to any gene: 8. CDR3 length: 12 residues. For the CDR3, the DNA is TGTGCCAGCAGCAAAACAGGGGGCGAAGAGTTCTTC. Amino acids: CASSKTGGEEFF.

J is TRBJ2-1 and V is TRBV7-5; the table names TRBD1, a call not compared with the DNA. TRBV7-5 represents a pseudogene. The length of the CDR3 is 14 residues. The DNA of the CDR3 is TGTGTCAGAAGCTTAGCTGCCAGGTCCCATGAGCAGTTCTTC. Its protein is CVRSLAARSHEQFF.

V gene TRBV3-1 (or the pseudogene TRBV3-2) combines with J gene TRBJ1-2; D is uncertain. Germline V gives CDR1 LGHDT, CDR2 YNNKEL (reference sequence). The CDR3 contains 14 residues. Trimming took off 0 bases at V and 6 bases at J, with 11 bases between the two ends. CDR3 in DNA: TGTGCCAGCAGCCAAGATAGGCCCGGGAATGGCTACACCTTC. Its translation: CASSQDRPGNGYTF.

This chain links TRBV6-1 with TRBJ2-1; D not certain. The CDR3 loop spans 14 amino acids. Germline V gene data show CDR1 as MNHNS and CDR2 as SASEGT. V gave up 2 bases and J gave up 5 bases, with 10 bases separating them. The CDR3 coding sequence is TGTGCCAGCAGTGAAATGGCAGGAAACAATGAGCAGTTCTTC. Translating gives CASSEMAGNNEQFF.

This chain connects TRBV9 to TRBJ2-1; the D is unclear. Between the trimmed V and J ends, which lost 3 bases and 10 bases, there was a span of 11 bases. The CDR3 covers 12 residues. CDR1 SGDLS and CDR2 YYNGEE come from the germline V gene. The CDR3 spells CASSATLEEQFF. In DNA form, the CDR3 reads TGTGCCAGCAGCGCCACCCTCGAGGAGCAGTTCTTC.

This chain connects TRBV5-6 to TRBJ1-1; TRBD1 matches at 10 bases. CDR3 size: 16 residues. Germline-derived CDR1 and CDR2 are SGHDT and YYEEEE. V lost 3 bases, J lost 4 bases, and 9 bases stayed unmatched. The CDR3 is CASSWGTGDFGTEAFF. The CDR3 DNA reads TGTGCCAGCAGCTGGGGGACAGGGGATTTCGGCACTGAAGCTTTCTTT.

This clone showed up just once. The V gene is TRBV5-1, the J gene TRBJ2-7, with D possibly being TRBD2 (5 bases). Germline CDR1 and CDR2: SGHRS and YFSETQ. V was shortened by 5 bases and J by 0 bases, with 9 bases between the two germline ends. The CDR3 length is 13 residues. The CDR3 DNA is TGCGCCAGCAGGTCAGCGGACTCCTACGAGCAGTACTTC. Protein: CASRSADSYEQYF.

V and J are TRBV5-8 and TRBJ1-4, with 7 bases matching TRBD1. This CDR3 contains 16 residues. Germline V gene data show CDR1 as SGHTS and CDR2 as YDEGEE. V lost 2 bases to trimming and J lost 5 bases; unmatched junction nucleotides: 9. CDR3 nucleotide sequence: TGTGCCAGCAGCTTAATTTTCGGGACAGCGAATGAAAAACTGTTTTTT. This sequence encodes CASSLIFGTANEKLFF.

This chain uses TRBV3-1 (or the pseudogene TRBV3-2) with TRBJ2-1, with 8 bases fitting TRBD2. CDR1 and CDR2 from the germline V gene are LGHDT and YNNKEL (reference sequence). The CDR3 covers 15 residues. The V and J ends lost 1 base and 6 bases, in that order; junction bases with no gene match: 5. CDR3 residues: CASSQAWGTSNEQFF. DNA for the CDR3: TGTGCCAGCAGCCAAGCTTGGGGGACTAGCAATGAGCAGTTCTTC.

This clone was detected only once. CDR3 bases: TGCGCCAGCAGCTTGGCCGCAGGGGGCAATAAGGGTACTGAAGCTTTCTTT. Translated: CASSLAAGGNKGTEAFF. This chain uses TRBV5-1 with TRBJ1-1; 8 bases agree with TRBD1. With 0 bases clipped from V and 5 bases from J, the junction kept 12 bases outside the gene matches. The length of the CDR3 is 17 residues. The germline gives CDR1 SGHRS, CDR2 YFSETQ.

The chain is built from TRBV10-3 and TRBJ2-7; weak D call: TRBD1 (5 bases). The CDR3 is made up of 14 amino acids. The germline gives CDR1 ENHRY, CDR2 SYGVKD. Trimming removed 0 bases from V and 5 bases from J, with 11 bases in between. The CDR3 region is CAISESTAQDEQYF. The CDR3 bases are TGTGCCATCAGTGAGTCGACAGCCCAGGACGAGCAGTACTTC.

This clone appeared once. This sequence joins TRBV12-2 and TRBJ1-5; TRBD1, as called in the table, went unchecked against the DNA. TRBV12-2 is marked as a pseudogene. The CDR3 loop spans 13 amino acids. The CDR3 is CASRLQGVQPQHF. Here the CDR3 DNA reads TGTGCAAGTCGCCTTCAAGGGGTGCAGCCCCAGCATTTT.

The chain couples TRBV5-8 to TRBJ1-4, with D perhaps TRBD1 (5 bases). The CDR3 extends over 17 amino acids. The germline V gene encodes CDR1 SGHTS and CDR2 YDEGEE. Trimming pared 0 bases from V and 0 bases from J, leaving 12 bases between. The CDR3 sequence: CASSLDGGLATNEKLFF. The CDR3, as DNA: TGTGCCAGCAGCTTGGATGGGGGACTAGCAACTAATGAAAAACTGTTTTTT. The full variable domain, rest sourced from reference TRBV5-8 and TRBJ1-4, is EAGVTQSPTHLIKTRGQQATLRCSPISGHTSVYWYQQALGLGLQFLLWYDEGEERNRGNFPPRFSGRQFPNYSSELNVNALELEDSALYLCASSLDGGLATNEKLFFGSGTQLSVL.

The rearrangement uses TRBV7-3 and TRBJ2-3, with TRBD1 matching 10 bases. The CDR3 consists of 15 residues. Germline V gene lookup returns CDR1 SGHTA and CDR2 FQGTGA. The V gene end was trimmed by 6 bases and the J gene end by 2 bases; junction bases not matched to a gene: 5. CDR3 sequence reads: CASSPGTGDTDTQYF. In DNA, the CDR3 is TGTGCCAGCAGTCCCGGGACAGGGGACACAGATACGCAGTATTTT.

This sequence joins TRBV12-3 or TRBV12-4 and TRBJ1-1; D is undetermined. The V and J ends lost 3 bases and 1 base respectively, with 6 bases between them. The CDR3 contains 13 residues. CDR3 bases: TGTGCCAGCAGTTTCGGGAGGAACACTGAAGCTTTCTTT. Translated: CASSFGRNTEAFF.

The rearrangement links TRBV19 to TRBJ1-1; D unclear. Germline V lookup: CDR1 LNHDA, CDR2 SQIVND (reference sequence). Trimming cost V 3 bases and J 1 base, with 12 bases left between them. The CDR3 totals 15 residues. The CDR3 protein is CASSMGGVPNTEAFF. CDR3 in DNA: TGTGCCAGTAGTATGGGCGGGGTCCCGAACACTGAAGCTTTCTTT. Using reference TRBV19 and TRBJ1-1 for the parts outside the CDR3, the full variable domain is DGGITQSPKYLFRKEGQNVTLSCEQNLNHDAMYWYRQDPGQGLRLIYYSQIVNDFQKGDIAEGYSVSREKKESFPLTVTSAQKNPTAFYLCASSMGGVPNTEAFFGQGTRLTVV.

The CDR3 protein is CASSPTSGRYERDNEQFF. The CDR3 bases are TGCGCCAGCAGCCCGACTAGCGGGAGGTATGAAAGGGACAATGAGCAGTTCTTC. The genes are TRBV4-1 and TRBJ2-1; 13 positions agree with TRBD2. The CDR3 is made up of 18 amino acids. J was trimmed by 5 bases and V by 4 bases; bases with no gene match: 11. CDR1 is MGHRA and CDR2 is YSYEKL in the germline V gene.

This chain joins TRBV7-9 and TRBJ2-1; 7 bases are shared with TRBD2. With 1 base clipped from V and 8 bases from J, the junction kept 14 bases outside the gene matches. CDR3 length: 17 amino acids. The germline CDR1 and CDR2 sequences are SEHNR and FQNEAQ (reference sequence). The CDR3 nucleotides read TGTGCCAGCAGCTTAGTGGGGGGGAGACTAGTAGTTCATGAGCAGTTCTTC. Residues: CASSLVGGRLVVHEQFF. Full variable domain (remainder filled in from reference TRBV7-9 and TRBJ2-1): DTGVSQNPRHKITKRGQNVTFRCDPISEHNRLYWYRQTLGQGPEFLTYFQNEAQLEKSRLLSDRFSAERPKGSFSTLEIQRTEQGDSAMYLCASSLVGGRLVVHEQFFGPGTRLTVL.

The rearrangement joins TRBV28 to TRBJ1-1; 7 bases fit TRBD1. Germline V gene data show CDR1 as MDHEN and CDR2 as SYDVKM. Losses at the gene ends were 4 bases for V and 1 base for J; bases not matched to a gene: 6. This CDR3 contains 15 residues. Here the CDR3 DNA reads TGTGCCAGCAGTTCAACAGGGGACCCGAACACTGAAGCTTTCTTT. The encoded protein is CASSSTGDPNTEAFF.

The V call is TRBV7-9, the J call TRBJ1-6; maybe TRBD1 (6 bases). This CDR3 comprises 16 residues. Trimming stripped 6 bases from V and 0 bases from J, with 12 bases between. Germline V gene lookup returns CDR1 SEHNR and CDR2 FQNEAQ (reference sequence). The CDR3 reads CASRRDTSSYNSPLHF. The CDR3 bases are TGTGCCAGCAGACGGGACACGAGCTCCTATAATTCACCCCTCCACTTT.

The chain uses TRBV7-2 and TRBJ2-3, with a weak D call TRBD2 (6 bases). The CDR3 runs to 17 residues. V lost 5 bases and J lost 5, with 23 bases in between. Germline CDR1 reads SGHTA; CDR2 reads FQGNSA. The CDR3: CASSAGTGGFHKDTQYF. DNA for the CDR3: TGTGCCAGCAGCGCCGGGACTGGCGGTTTCCACAAAGATACGCAGTATTTT.

Here the CDR3 reads CASDRVNEQFF. The DNA of the CDR3 is TGTGCCAGCGACAGGGTAAATGAGCAGTTCTTC. The chain has TRBV2 and TRBJ2-1; 7 nucleotides match TRBD1. CDR1 SNHLY and CDR2 FYNNEI come from the germline V gene. This CDR3 comprises 11 residues. V shed 8 bases, J shed 7 bases, and the junction held 2 bases outside the gene matches. Full variable domain (remainder filled in from reference TRBV2 and TRBJ2-1): EPEVTQTPSHQVTQMGQEVILRCVPISNHLYFYWYRQILGQKVEFLVSFYNNEISEKSEIFDDQFSVERPDGSNFTLKIRSTKLEDSAMYFCASDRVNEQFFGPGTRLTVL.

This clone has only one observation. The V call is TRBV4-1, the J call TRBJ2-4; TRBD2 agrees at 7 bases. This CDR3 comprises 16 residues. V gave up 4 bases and J gave up 4 bases; unmatched junction bases: 10. Germline CDR1 MGHRA, CDR2 YSYEKL. CDR3 residues: CASSPVGGGVKNIQYF. DNA for the CDR3: TGCGCCAGCAGCCCCGTGGGGGGAGGGGTGAAAAACATTCAGTACTTC.

This chain connects TRBV9 to TRBJ1-3; possibly TRBD1 for D (6 bases). CDR3 length: 16 amino acids. In germline, CDR1 is SGDLS, CDR2 YYNGEE. Trimming cost V 0 bases and J 4 bases, with 14 bases left between them. CDR3 region: CASSVAGTGPGNTIYF. DNA of the CDR3: TGTGCCAGCAGCGTAGCAGGTACAGGGCCCGGAAACACCATATATTTT.

The rearrangement links TRBV19 to TRBJ1-4, with D maybe TRBD1 (6 bases). Germline V gene data show CDR1 as LNHDA and CDR2 as SQIVND (reference sequence). There are 15 residues in the CDR3. Trimming took off 6 bases at V and 1 base at J, with 12 bases between the two ends. The CDR3 DNA reads as TGTGCCAGTAGCCGGATAGGGGGAACTAATGAAAAACTGTTTTTT. Amino acids: CASSRIGGTNEKLFF.